These 29 T cell receptor beta chains were all obtained from the same sample, sequenced in a study of a mutant IDH1 vaccine in newly diagnosed glioma. Their recognized antigens are unknown. The data were produced by immunoSEQ multiplex PCR, yet TCRdb's version contains in-frame clones alone and is incomplete. Counted here are tens of thousands of clones, 78% occurring once; the ten biggest clones make up about 11%. The time point here: week 35, safety follow-up. Every vaccination contained 300 ug of the mutant IDH1 20-mer peptide and was paired with topical imiquimod. The material sequenced was PBMCs, taken from a glioma patient whose treatment included an IDH1 peptide vaccine. All receptors derive from a woman aged 40 to 50 with glioma.

The V and J genes are TRBV19 and TRBJ1-2, with TRBD1 matching over 8 bases. The germline CDR1 and CDR2 sequences are LNHDA and SQIVND (reference sequence). V lost 4 bases, J lost 7 bases, and 8 bases stayed unmatched. This CDR3 comprises 14 residues. The CDR3 coding sequence is TGTGCCAGTAGTAGGAGTCTGACAGGGGCTGGCTACACCTTC. Protein: CASSRSLTGAGYTF.

The genes are TRBV5-1 and TRBJ2-7; D might be TRBD2 (7 bases). The CDR3 extends over 15 amino acids. With 0 bases removed from V and 2 bases from J, the gap between germline ends came to 12 bases. The germline V gene has CDR1 SGHRS and CDR2 YFSETQ. CDR3 residues: CASSLAGAGAYEQYF. The CDR3 nucleotides are TGCGCCAGCAGCTTGGCGGGGGCGGGGGCCTACGAGCAGTACTTC.

This clone was seen a few times. This chain joins TRBV30 and TRBJ2-2, with TRBD1 matching 9 bases. The J segment lost 5 bases and the V segment lost 3 bases, leaving 4 bases of the junction unmatched. The V gene's germline CDR1 is GTSNPN and CDR2 SVGIG (reference sequence). The CDR3 runs 14 residues. CDR3: CAWRGDRGTGELFF. The DNA for the CDR3 is TGTGCCTGGAGGGGAGACAGGGGGACCGGGGAGCTGTTTTTT. The full variable domain, completed using reference TRBV30 and TRBJ2-2, is SQTIHQWPATLVQPVGSPLSLECTVEGTSNPNLYWYRQAAGRGLQLLFYSVGIGQISSEVPQNLSASRPQDRQFILSSKKLLLSDSGFYLCAWRGDRGTGELFFGEGSRLTVL.

V is TRBV2 and J is TRBJ1-2; D unclear. Trimming removed 6 bases from V and 8 bases from J, with 16 bases in between. The CDR3 consists of 13 residues. The germline V gene encodes CDR1 SNHLY and CDR2 FYNNEI. The CDR3 loop is CASSPQSPRGYTF. CDR3 sequence (DNA): TGTGCCAGCAGCCCACAATCACCTCGAGGCTACACCTTC. The full variable domain, rest sourced from reference TRBV2 and TRBJ1-2, is EPEVTQTPSHQVTQMGQEVILRCVPISNHLYFYWYRQILGQKVEFLVSFYNNEISEKSEIFDDQFSVERPDGSNFTLKIRSTKLEDSAMYFCASSPQSPRGYTFGSGTRLTVV.

The V call is TRBV11-2, the J call TRBJ1-3; D remains unclear. Germline CDR1 is SGHAT and CDR2 is FQNNGV. CDR3 length: 18 residues. The germline V and J ends were trimmed by 0 bases and 0 bases, with 15 bases remaining between them. DNA for the CDR3: TGTGCCAGCAGCTTAGAGAGGGCAGGACCTTTCTCTGGAAACACCATATATTTT. It translates to CASSLERAGPFSGNTIYF.

The chain couples TRBV2 to TRBJ1-4, with a tentative D call TRBD1 (5 bases). In germline, CDR1 is SNHLY, CDR2 FYNNEI. The CDR3 runs 15 residues. V lost 3 bases and J lost 8, with 16 bases in between. CDR3 sequence reads: CASSDREYSDEKLFF. The CDR3 nucleotides read TGTGCCAGCAGTGACAGGGAGTATAGCGACGAAAAACTGTTTTTT.

The rearrangement links TRBV1 to TRBJ1-6. TRBV1 is a pseudogene. The CDR3 contains 13 residues. In DNA, the CDR3 is TGCACCAGCAGCCAAGGGACGAGGGGTCCCCTCCACTTT. This translates into CTSSQGTRGPLHF.

The chain carries TRBV18 and TRBJ1-2, with D hard to call. From germline, CDR1 is KGHSH and CDR2 LQKENI. Deletions cut 2 bases from V and 4 bases from J, with 11 bases between. This CDR3 comprises 14 residues. Here the CDR3 DNA reads TGTGCCAGCTCACCAAGTGGGGATCCCTATGGCTACACCTTC. It encodes CASSPSGDPYGYTF.

This clone qualifies as medium-sized. Here the CDR3 DNA reads TGCGCCAGCAGCCAGTGGGAAGATACGCAGTATTTT. Protein product: CASSQWEDTQYF. The chain couples TRBV4-1 to TRBJ2-3, with D hard to call. Trimming removed 3 bases at V and 5 bases at J, with 6 bases between. The CDR3 length is 12 residues. Germline V CDR1 and CDR2: MGHRA, YSYEKL.

The J gene is TRBJ1-2, the V gene TRBV30; 8 bases line up with TRBD1. The germline CDR1 and CDR2 sequences are GTSNPN and SVGIG (reference sequence). There are 13 residues in the CDR3. The J segment lost 8 bases and the V segment lost 2 bases, leaving 7 bases of the junction unmatched. The CDR3 here is CAWSQTGTGGYTF. CDR3 coding DNA: TGTGCCTGGAGTCAGACCGGGACAGGCGGCTACACCTTC.

This clone was detected once. The rearrangement uses TRBV6-5 and TRBJ2-7, with unresolved D. CDR3 length: 12 residues. Trimming removed 2 bases from V and 6 bases from J, with 8 bases in between. CDR1 is MNHEY and CDR2 is SVGAGI in the germline V gene. The CDR3 is CASSYVGSEQYF. The CDR3 DNA reads TGTGCCAGCAGTTACGTGGGGTCCGAGCAGTACTTC.

This chain joins TRBV28 and TRBJ1-4; TRBD1 matches at 8 bases. J lost 5 bases, V lost 6 bases, and 5 bases had no gene match. Germline CDR1 and CDR2: MDHEN and SYDVKM. The CDR3 has 14 amino acids. For the CDR3, the DNA is TGTGCCAGCAGGGTTACAGGGGGGAATGAAAAACTGTTTTTT. It yields the protein CASRVTGGNEKLFF.

The chain has TRBV4-1 and TRBJ2-7, with D possibly TRBD2 on 6 matching bases. CDR1 is MGHRA, CDR2 YSYEKL, per germline. The CDR3 length is 17 residues. Deletions cut 0 bases from V and 2 bases from J, with 17 bases between. CDR3 protein: CASSQELGTYTTYEQYF. The CDR3 DNA sequence: TGCGCCAGCAGCCAAGAATTGGGGACTTACACTACCTACGAGCAGTACTTC.

The chain links TRBV18 to TRBJ2-1; 9 nucleotides line up with TRBD2. Germline V gene sequence: CDR1 KGHSH, CDR2 LQKENI. The CDR3 covers 15 residues. Trimming took 1 base from V and 6 from J; bases not matched to a gene: 4. CDR3 DNA: TGTGCCAGCTCACCACGCGGGGGGGTAGGCAATGAGCAGTTCTTC. Protein: CASSPRGGVGNEQFF.

The rearrangement links TRBV7-8 to TRBJ2-1; 8 positions agree with TRBD2. With V trimmed by 8 bases and J by 7 bases, 10 bases remained unmatched. The CDR3 is made up of 14 amino acids. The germline V gene has CDR1 SGHVS and CDR2 FQNEAQ. The CDR3 loop is CASRSGGLWNEQFF. The CDR3 DNA is TGTGCCAGCCGTTCGGGGGGGCTGTGGAATGAGCAGTTCTTC.

The chain combines TRBV5-1 with TRBJ2-3; no clear D. The length of the CDR3 is 15 residues. The germline gives CDR1 SGHRS, CDR2 YFSETQ. Between the trimmed V and J ends, which lost 4 bases and 0 bases, there was a span of 12 bases. The DNA of the CDR3 is TGCGCCAGCAGCGTCACCCCTACTAGCACAGATACGCAGTATTTT. Amino acid sequence: CASSVTPTSTDTQYF.

J is TRBJ2-3 and V is TRBV6-6; D remains unclear. This CDR3 contains 13 residues. Germline V gene data show CDR1 as MNHNY and CDR2 as SVGAGI (reference sequence). V lost 4 bases and J 6 bases, leaving 11 bases between the germline ends. The chain's CDR3 is CASSFPARDTQYF. CDR3 in DNA: TGTGCCAGCAGTTTTCCGGCCAGGGATACGCAGTATTTT.

V usage is TRBV5-6 and J usage is TRBJ1-1; D is ambiguous. V lost 1 base to trimming and J lost 1 base, with 5 bases between them. Germline V gene sequence: CDR1 SGHDT, CDR2 YYEEEE. There are 13 residues in the CDR3. DNA of the CDR3: TGTGCCAGCAGCTTGAATACGAACACTGAAGCTTTCTTT. It yields the protein CASSLNTNTEAFF. Combining the CDR3 with reference TRBV5-6 and TRBJ1-1 gives the whole variable domain DAGVTQSPTHLIKTRGQQVTLRCSPKSGHDTVSWYQQALGQGPQFIFQYYEEEERQRGNFPDRFSGHQFPNYSSELNVNALLLGDSALYLCASSLNTNTEAFFGQGTRLTVV.

This chain connects TRBV19 to TRBJ1-3; no firm D call. Germline V gives CDR1 LNHDA, CDR2 SQIVND (reference sequence). The V and J ends lost 2 bases and 4 bases respectively, with 15 bases between them. CDR3 size: 16 residues. The CDR3 DNA reads as TGTGCCAGTAGTATAAGAGGAGGGAGGGTCGGAAACACCATATATTTT. Protein: CASSIRGGRVGNTIYF.

The chain has TRBV6-6 and TRBJ1-2, with D perhaps TRBD1 (5 bases). This CDR3 is built from 14 residues. V lost 10 bases and J lost 8, with 23 bases in between. Germline V CDR1 and CDR2: MNHNY, SVGAGI (reference sequence). CDR3 loop: CATLGGVLEGGYTF. CDR3 bases: TGTGCCACGCTCGGGGGGGTCCTGGAGGGAGGCTACACCTTC.

The chain is built from TRBV6-5 and TRBJ1-4; 8 positions agree with TRBD1. Germline lookup yields CDR1 MNHEY and CDR2 SVGAGI. This CDR3 region has 15 residues. V was clipped by 6 bases and J by 7 bases; unmatched bases: 10. CDR3: CASRDRGGGTEKLFF. CDR3 sequence (DNA): TGTGCCAGCAGAGACAGGGGCGGGGGGACTGAAAAACTGTTTTTT.

The rearrangement joins TRBV19 to TRBJ2-3, with D perhaps matching TRBD2 (6 bases). Germline V gene lookup returns CDR1 LNHDA and CDR2 SQIVND (reference sequence). CDR3 length equals 13 residues. CDR3 in DNA: TGTGCTGGAGGGCCTAGCGGCACAGATACGCAGTATTTT. It codes for CAGGPSGTDTQYF.

The chain is built from TRBV19 and TRBJ1-2; 10 bases line up with TRBD1. The V gene's germline CDR1 is LNHDA and CDR2 SQIVND (reference sequence). CDR3 length: 14 residues. Trimming cost V 5 bases and J 6 bases; bases outside gene matches: 6. CDR3 loop: CASSAPGTGDGYTF. In DNA, the CDR3 is TGTGCCAGTAGTGCCCCCGGGACAGGGGATGGCTACACCTTC.

This rearrangement joins TRBV6-1 to TRBJ2-7; D possibly corresponds to TRBD2 (7 bases). Trimming removed 5 bases at V and 5 bases at J, with 16 bases between. The CDR3 is 14 amino acids. The germline V gene encodes CDR1 MNHNS and CDR2 SASEGT. CDR3 nucleotides: TGTGCCAGCAGTCCTTGGGGGGGGGCCGACGAGCAGTACTTC. Its translation: CASSPWGGADEQYF.

This chain uses TRBV7-2 with TRBJ2-1, with 8 bases aligning to TRBD2. Germline V lookup: CDR1 SGHTA, CDR2 FQGNSA. The junction had 8 bases not matched to a gene; V was cut back by 6 bases and J by 4 bases. CDR3 length: 15 amino acids. CDR3 residues: CASSLGSGGYNEQFF. CDR3 DNA sequence: TGTGCCAGCAGTCTGGGGAGCGGGGGATACAATGAGCAGTTCTTC.

The chain employs TRBV9 and TRBJ2-7; D call uncertain. Germline V gene data show CDR1 as SGDLS and CDR2 as YYNGEE. The CDR3 runs to 14 residues. V was cut by 4 bases and J by 1 base, with 12 bases left in between. The CDR3 here is CASSPQGGSYEQYF. The CDR3 DNA reads TGTGCCAGCAGCCCACAAGGCGGTTCCTACGAGCAGTACTTC. Full variable domain (remainder filled in from reference TRBV9 and TRBJ2-7): DSGVTQTPKHLITATGQRVTLRCSPRSGDLSVYWYQQSLDQGLQFLIQYYNGEERAKGNILERFSAQQFPDLHSELNLSSLELGDSALYFCASSPQGGSYEQYFGPGTRLTVT.

The chain has TRBV4-1 and TRBJ1-1, with TRBD1 as a possible D gene (5 bases). The CDR3 is made up of 15 amino acids. Germline CDR1 is MGHRA and CDR2 is YSYEKL. The V end lost 1 base, the J end lost 6 bases, and 15 bases lay between the germline ends. Here the CDR3 DNA reads TGCGCCAGCAGCCAAGTATCCCCCAGGGCCCCTGAAGCTTTCTTT. It is translated as CASSQVSPRAPEAFF.

The chain has TRBV5-1 and TRBJ2-5; 9 positions agree with TRBD2. Judging by the DNA end, TRBJ2-7 fits better; the J call may be wrong. This CDR3 contains 17 residues. CDR1 is SGHRS, CDR2 YFSETQ, per germline. CDR3 residues: CASSWDLLSAGGYEQYF. DNA of the CDR3: TGCGCCAGCAGCTGGGACCTTCTATCAGCGGGAGGCTACGAGCAGTACTTC.

V and J are TRBV10-3 and TRBJ1-1; D call uncertain. Trimming cost V 3 bases and J 1 base, with 12 bases left between them. The CDR3 is made up of 15 amino acids. The germline V gene encodes CDR1 ENHRY and CDR2 SYGVKD. CDR3 in DNA: TGTGCCATCAGTGATTACAGCCGTAGGAACACTGAAGCTTTCTTT. It encodes CAISDYSRRNTEAFF.